The 27 T cell receptor beta chains below were found in one sample sequenced in a study of radiotherapy plus CTLA-4 blockade in lung cancer. The repertoire was sequenced with immunoSEQ multiplex PCR; TCRdb's copy has only in-frame clones and lacks some. This table holds 65,000 to 100,000 clones, roughly 80% found once. The source material was peripheral blood, sampled from a patient treated with radiotherapy plus ipilimumab. All receptors derive from a human donor with non-small cell lung cancer who had stable disease on radiotherapy plus ipilimumab.

The J gene is TRBJ2-7, the V gene TRBV5-4; D is unclear. In germline, CDR1 is SGHNT, CDR2 YYREEE (reference sequence). Trimming took off 0 bases at V and 1 base at J, with 5 bases between the two ends. The CDR3 sequence is 13 residues long. CDR3 sequence reads: CASSLERSYEQYF. Here the CDR3 DNA reads TGTGCCAGCAGCTTGGAACGGTCCTACGAGCAGTACTTC.

The chain joins TRBV18 to TRBJ1-1; 7 nucleotides align to TRBD1. V was pared by 3 bases and J by 3 bases, with 4 bases of the junction left unmatched. Looked up from germline, CDR1 is KGHSH and CDR2 is LQKENI. This CDR3 has 14 residues. The DNA for the CDR3 is TGTGCCAGCTCACCGACAGGGCGAGACACTGAAGCTTTCTTT. This codes for CASSPTGRDTEAFF.

The chain combines TRBV5-1 with TRBJ2-7, with 10 positions matching TRBD1. Germline lookup yields CDR1 SGHRS and CDR2 YFSETQ. Trimming took 1 base from V and 10 from J; bases not matched to a gene: 14. The CDR3 has 16 amino acids. The CDR3 bases are TGCGCCAGCAGCTTGCAAGGGACAGGGGTCCCCCTCGAACAGTACTTC. It is translated as CASSLQGTGVPLEQYF.

The count of this clone is one. J is TRBJ1-2 and V is TRBV13; D unclear. Germline V gene sequence: CDR1 PRHDT, CDR2 FYEKMQ (reference sequence). V lost 2 bases and J lost 3, with 7 bases in between. This CDR3 comprises 13 residues. The DNA for the CDR3 is TGTGCCAGCAGCTTACGACGGGACTATGGCTACACCTTC. It translates to CASSLRRDYGYTF.

This rearrangement joins TRBV27 to TRBJ2-5; possible D gene TRBD1, 5 bases. The germline gives CDR1 MNHEY, CDR2 SMNVEV (reference sequence). This CDR3 comprises 14 residues. V was cut by 1 base and J by 5 bases, with 11 bases left in between. The chain's CDR3 is CASSLWAGQETQYF. DNA of the CDR3: TGTGCCAGCAGTTTATGGGCAGGGCAGGAGACCCAGTACTTC.

The J gene is TRBJ2-7, the V gene TRBV6-1; 7 nucleotides agree with TRBD2. The CDR3 sequence is 15 residues long. CDR1 MNHNS and CDR2 SASEGT come from the germline V gene. Unmatched junction bases numbered 10, after V lost 1 base and J lost 7 bases. CDR3 nucleotide sequence: TGTGCCAGCAGTGAAGTAAGGTCCCGGGGGGTTGAGCAGTACTTC. Protein product: CASSEVRSRGVEQYF.

This clone was counted once. J is TRBJ1-4 and V is TRBV9; TRBD1 matches 7 bases. This CDR3 region has 15 residues. V shed 3 bases, J shed 6 bases, and the junction held 8 bases outside the gene matches. Germline-derived CDR1 and CDR2 are SGDLS and YYNGEE. The CDR3 is CASSGRQGTDEKLFF. DNA for the CDR3: TGTGCCAGCAGCGGCAGACAGGGTACGGATGAAAAACTGTTTTTT.

The V and J genes are TRBV18 and TRBJ2-1; the D gene is possibly TRBD2 (5 bases). There are 15 residues in the CDR3. Trimming left V 2 bases short and J 7 bases short, with 15 bases between. In germline, CDR1 is KGHSH, CDR2 LQKENI. CDR3 nucleotides: TGTGCCAGCTCACCAGAGGGAATGATTGCTAATGAGCAGTTCTTC. This encodes CASSPEGMIANEQFF. The entire variable domain, with the rest obtained from reference TRBV18 and TRBJ2-1, is as follows: NAGVMQNPRHLVRRRGQEARLRCSPMKGHSHVYWYRQLPEEGLKFMVYLQKENIIDESGMPKERFSAEFPKEGPSILRIQQVVRGDSAAYFCASSPEGMIANEQFFGPGTRLTVL.

The CDR3: CASSEGWGRGGTGELFF. The CDR3 DNA sequence: TGTGCCAGCAGTGAGGGTTGGGGTAGGGGGGGCACCGGGGAGCTGTTTTTT. The chain combines TRBV6-1 with TRBJ2-2, with TRBD2 as a possible D gene (7 bases). The CDR3 spans 17 residues. Deletions cut 3 bases from V and 4 bases from J, with 18 bases between. The germline gives CDR1 MNHNS, CDR2 SASEGT.

V and J are TRBV11-1 and TRBJ2-5; TRBD2 is a possible D gene (5 bases). Germline loops: CDR1 SGHAT, CDR2 FQDESV (reference sequence). The length of the CDR3 is 14 residues. V shed 3 bases and J shed 2 bases, with 10 bases lying between them. CDR3 region: CASSLATSQETQYF. As DNA, the CDR3 is TGTGCCAGCAGCTTGGCTACTAGTCAAGAGACCCAGTACTTC.

V gene TRBV9 combines with J gene TRBJ1-4, with D tentatively TRBD1 (5 bases). Germline V lookup: CDR1 SGDLS, CDR2 YYNGEE. Trimming took 4 bases from V and 6 from J, leaving 16 bases between them. The CDR3 is 15 residues long. The CDR3 DNA reads TGTGCCAGCAGCCCTCCCGGGGGGTTAGATGAAAAACTGTTTTTT. Amino acids: CASSPPGGLDEKLFF.

Concerning this clone itself: Other DNA sequences in this specimen translate into the identical CDR3. The chain joins TRBV29-1 to TRBJ2-3; weak D call: TRBD1 (7 bases). V was clipped by 5 bases and J by 3 bases, with 9 bases between them. The germline gives CDR1 SQVTM, CDR2 ANQGSEA. The CDR3 length is 12 residues. The CDR3 is CSVSGGTDTQYF. The CDR3 nucleotides read TGCAGCGTTTCAGGGGGGACAGATACGCAGTATTTT.

V gene TRBV2 combines with J gene TRBJ1-5; 7 nucleotides line up with TRBD1. V trimming: 6 bases; J trimming: 4 bases; junction bases outside the gene matches: 9. The CDR3 has 15 amino acids. Per germline, CDR1 SNHLY and CDR2 FYNNEI. CDR3 nucleotide sequence: TGTGCCAGCAGCGCCCAGGGGGTAGGAAATCAGCCCCAGCATTTT. It codes for CASSAQGVGNQPQHF.

V is TRBV18 and J is TRBJ2-4; TRBD1 matches 7 bases. V gave up 3 bases and J gave up 0 bases; unmatched junction bases: 5. The CDR3 runs 16 residues. The germline V gene has CDR1 KGHSH and CDR2 LQKENI. CDR3 sequence: CASSPTGIIAKNIQYF. CDR3 DNA sequence: TGTGCCAGCTCACCGACAGGGATCATAGCCAAAAACATTCAGTACTTC.

Of note for this clone: One end of the junction varies from germline; a read error may be responsible. The same CDR3 can be traced to other DNA sequences in this sample. The genes are TRBV6-5 and TRBJ1-1; no clear D gene. CDR3 length: 15 amino acids. Germline V gives CDR1 MNHEY, CDR2 SVGAGI. The CDR3 DNA reads as TGTGCCAGCAGCCCGGTGGGTAGAGGGCACACTGAAGCTTTCTTC. Translated, it gives CASSPVGRGHTEAFF.

The J gene is TRBJ1-5, the V gene TRBV5-8, with TRBD1 as a possible D gene (6 bases). Germline CDR1 SGHTS, CDR2 YDEGEE. The CDR3 runs 17 residues. V gave up 2 bases and J gave up 1 base, with 16 bases separating them. The DNA of the CDR3 is TGTGCCAGCAGCTTATCACAGGGTTTGTCGAGCAATCAGCCCCAGCATTTT. Residues: CASSLSQGLSSNQPQHF. The full variable domain, with the rest looked up from reference TRBV5-8 and TRBJ1-5, is EAGVTQSPTHLIKTRGQQATLRCSPISGHTSVYWYQQALGLGLQFLLWYDEGEERNRGNFPPRFSGRQFPNYSSELNVNALELEDSALYLCASSLSQGLSSNQPQHFGDGTRLSIL.

This clone turned up a few times. The V gene is TRBV27, the J gene TRBJ2-5; 9 bases are shared with TRBD2. The germline gives CDR1 MNHEY, CDR2 SMNVEV (reference sequence). CDR3 size: 20 residues. Germline trimming cut 4 bases from V and 4 bases from J; bases unmatched to any gene: 22. The CDR3 DNA follows: TGTGCCAGCAGTTCAAACCCTCCCCTGAATAGCGGGGGACCTAGAGAGACCCAGTACTTC. The encoded protein is CASSSNPPLNSGGPRETQYF.

The chain employs TRBV9 and TRBJ1-1, with 7 positions matching TRBD1. Per the germline V gene, CDR1 is SGDLS and CDR2 is YYNGEE. Trimming took 2 bases from V and 0 from J; bases not matched to a gene: 1. The CDR3 runs to 14 residues. Here the CDR3 reads CASSVTGMNTEAFF. Here the CDR3 DNA reads TGTGCCAGCAGCGTGACAGGGATGAACACTGAAGCTTTCTTT.

This sequence joins TRBV19 and TRBJ1-6; D possibly corresponds to TRBD1 (6 bases). CDR1 is LNHDA and CDR2 is SQIVND in the germline V gene (reference sequence). The CDR3 contains 14 residues. Trimming took 3 bases from V and 6 from J, leaving 9 bases between them. As DNA, the CDR3 is TGTGCCAGTAGTATTTCAGGGGCTAATTCACCCCTCCACTTT. Encoded protein: CASSISGANSPLHF.

The chain joins TRBV7-8 to TRBJ2-7; 7 bases agree with TRBD2. Trimming removed 5 bases from V and 2 bases from J; junction bases left unmatched: 3. CDR1 is SGHVS and CDR2 is FQNEAQ in the germline V gene. The length of the CDR3 is 13 residues. In nucleotides, the CDR3 is TGTGCCAGCAGCAGAGGGACTACCTACGAGCAGTACTTC. It encodes CASSRGTTYEQYF.

This chain joins TRBV6-1 and TRBJ1-2; weak D call: TRBD1 (5 bases). The CDR3 is 14 amino acids. Germline CDR1 reads MNHNS; CDR2 reads SASEGT. The V gene lost 4 bases and the J gene lost 6 bases, with 15 bases spanning the gap. This chain's CDR3 is CASSGDRPVNGYTF. The CDR3 coding sequence is TGTGCCAGCAGTGGCGACAGACCGGTCAATGGCTACACCTTC.

This chain uses TRBV5-1 with TRBJ1-1; tentatively, D is TRBD1 (5 bases). Trimming took 1 base from V and 1 from J, leaving 14 bases between them. The CDR3 loop spans 16 amino acids. Per germline, CDR1 SGHRS and CDR2 YFSETQ. The CDR3 DNA sequence: TGCGCCAGCAGCTTGAAAGAGTCGGGGGGGAACACTGAAGCTTTCTTT. Translation: CASSLKESGGNTEAFF.

This CDR3 reads CASSGGGTGELFF. The CDR3 DNA follows: TGTGCCAGCAGCGGGGGAGGGACCGGGGAGCTGTTTTTT. The chain recombines TRBV2 with TRBJ2-2, with 7 bases identical to TRBD2. CDR3 size: 13 residues. Germline lookup yields CDR1 SNHLY and CDR2 FYNNEI. V trimming: 6 bases; J trimming: 5 bases; junction bases outside the gene matches: 3. Using reference TRBV2 and TRBJ2-2 for the parts outside the CDR3, the full variable domain is EPEVTQTPSHQVTQMGQEVILRCVPISNHLYFYWYRQILGQKVEFLVSFYNNEISEKSEIFDDQFSVERPDGSNFTLKIRSTKLEDSAMYFCASSGGGTGELFFGEGSRLTVL.

The V call is TRBV5-1, the J call TRBJ2-2; no clear D gene. This CDR3 comprises 15 residues. Germline values: CDR1 SGHRS, CDR2 YFSETQ. V lost 4 bases, J lost 0 bases, and 10 bases lay in between. CDR3 residues: CASSPSAPNTGELFF. The CDR3, as DNA: TGCGCCAGCAGCCCGAGCGCCCCGAACACCGGGGAGCTGTTTTTT.

The V gene is TRBV7-2, the J gene TRBJ2-7, with a possible D match to TRBD2 (6 bases). The CDR3 is 15 residues long. Trimming pared 1 base from V and 7 bases from J, leaving 17 bases between. CDR1 SGHTA and CDR2 FQGNSA come from the germline V gene. This chain's CDR3 is CASSLGQGGMGEQYF. The CDR3 DNA reads TGTGCCAGCAGCTTAGGGCAGGGCGGGATGGGGGAGCAGTACTTC.

This rearrangement joins TRBV6-1 to TRBJ2-1; TRBD1 matches at 9 bases. This CDR3 is 18 amino acids long. The V and J ends lost 2 bases and 2 bases, in that order; junction bases with no gene match: 10. Per the germline V gene, CDR1 is MNHNS and CDR2 is SASEGT. The CDR3 here is CASSELYRGQNPYNEQFF. The CDR3, as DNA: TGTGCCAGCAGTGAATTATACAGGGGGCAAAATCCCTACAATGAGCAGTTCTTC.

This sequence joins TRBV30 and TRBJ1-5; D ambiguous. CDR1 and CDR2 from the germline V gene are GTSNPN and SVGIG (reference sequence). Trimming took off 5 bases at V and 2 bases at J, with 10 bases between the two ends. The CDR3 runs to 13 residues. The CDR3 spells CAWETGGNQPQHF. CDR3 in DNA: TGTGCCTGGGAAACCGGGGGCAATCAGCCCCAGCATTTT.